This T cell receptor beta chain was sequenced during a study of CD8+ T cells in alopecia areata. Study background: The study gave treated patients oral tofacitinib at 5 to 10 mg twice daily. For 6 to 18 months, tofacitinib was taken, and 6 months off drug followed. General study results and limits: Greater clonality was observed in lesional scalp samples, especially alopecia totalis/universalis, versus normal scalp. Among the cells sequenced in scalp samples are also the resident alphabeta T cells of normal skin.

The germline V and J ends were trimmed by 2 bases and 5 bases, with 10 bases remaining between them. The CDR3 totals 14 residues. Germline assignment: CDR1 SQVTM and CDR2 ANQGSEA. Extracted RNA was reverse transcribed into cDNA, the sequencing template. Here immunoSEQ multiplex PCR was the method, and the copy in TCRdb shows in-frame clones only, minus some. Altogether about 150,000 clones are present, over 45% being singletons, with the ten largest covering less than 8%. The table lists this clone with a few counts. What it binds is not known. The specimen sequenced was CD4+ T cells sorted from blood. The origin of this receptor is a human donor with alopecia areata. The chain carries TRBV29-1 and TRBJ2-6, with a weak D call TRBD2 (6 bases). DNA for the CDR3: TGCAGCGTTGAACAGGGAGGAAGGGCCAACGTCCTGACTTTC. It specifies CSVEQGGRANVLTF.